Listed below are T cell receptor beta chains from one sample, sequenced in a study of blood T cell repertoires in COVID-19. Assay used: immunoSEQ multiplex PCR; TCRdb lists only in-frame clones, some missing. The sample consists of under 150,000 clones, around 90% of them appearing once. The sample consisted of peripheral blood. Receptors originate from a human donor in a cohort sampled during active COVID-19. CDR3s include the opening cysteine and the closing phenylalanine or tryptophan. The D gene is left open where the match is weak. Clone size is given for some rows only: seen once, a few or many times, or a class if the clone is expanded.

clone_size	v_call	d_call	j_call	cdr3_aa	cdr3_nt
.	TRBV28	.	TRBJ2-3	CASSPTDTQYF	TGTGCCAGCAGCCCGACAGATACGCAGTATTTT
.	TRBV5-3	.	TRBJ2-7	CARSASKVGAYEQYF	TGTGCCAGAAGCGCCTCAAAGGTCGGGGCCTACGAGCAGTACTTC
.	TRBV5-4	.	TRBJ2-3	CASSVNGGQTDTQYF	TGTGCCAGCAGCGTCAACGGGGGGCAAACAGATACGCAGTATTTT
once	TRBV28	TRBD2	TRBJ2-2	CASSRGLAGGNTGELFF	TGTGCCAGCAGCCGGGGACTAGCGGGAGGGAACACCGGGGAGCTGTTTTTT
.	TRBV7-9	.	TRBJ2-1	CASSFSANEQFF	TGTGCCAGCAGCTTTAGCGCCAATGAGCAGTTCTTC
.	TRBV5-1	.	TRBJ2-5	CASSLGRGLRETQYF	TGCGCCAGCAGCTTGGGGAGGGGGCTTAGAGAGACCCAGTACTTC
.	TRBV7-2	.	TRBJ2-1	CASSLSGIEQFF	TGTGCCAGCAGCTTATCCGGTATAGAGCAGTTCTTC
.	TRBV2	TRBD1	TRBJ2-4	CASSTPWTGTVAKNIQYF	TGTGCCAGCAGTACCCCATGGACAGGGACAGTTGCCAAAAACATTCAGTACTTC
.	TRBV4-1	TRBD2	TRBJ2-1	CASSLGPGLAIEQFF	TGCGCCAGCAGCCTTGGTCCGGGACTAGCAATTGAGCAGTTCTTC
.	TRBV14	TRBD2	TRBJ2-1	CASSPRSGGAQYNEQFF	TGTGCCAGCAGCCCGCGGAGCGGGGGGGCACAGTACAATGAGCAGTTCTTC
.	TRBV5-1	.	TRBJ2-2	CASSQKSTGELFF	TGCGCCAGCAGCCAAAAGAGCACCGGGGAGCTGTTTTTT
.	TRBV5-4	TRBD2	TRBJ2-3	CASSLGLADLTDTQYF	TGTGCCAGCAGCTTAGGCCTAGCGGACCTCACAGATACGCAGTATTTT
.	TRBV5-1	.	TRBJ2-2	CASSFRGASTGELFF	TGCGCCAGCAGCTTCCGGGGGGCGAGCACCGGGGAGCTGTTTTTT
.	TRBV7-9	TRBD2	TRBJ2-1	CASSTRLAGGIDEQFF	TGTGCCAGCAGCACCCGACTAGCGGGAGGTATCGATGAGCAGTTCTTC
few	TRBV15	.	TRBJ1-5	CATSRGPPASNNQPQHF	TGTGCCACCAGCAGAGGTCCGCCAGCTAGTAACAATCAGCCCCAGCATTTT
.	TRBV3-1/TRBV3-2	.	TRBJ1-3	CASSRRGEIGNTIYF	TGTGCCAGCAGCCGCAGGGGAGAGATTGGAAACACCATATATTTT
.	TRBV4-2	.	TRBJ2-3	CASSRERGADTQYF	TGTGCCAGCAGCCGGGAAAGGGGCGCAGATACGCAGTATTTT
.	TRBV16	.	TRBJ1-3	CASSQYREPGNTIYF	TGTGCCAGCAGCCAATACCGAGAACCTGGAAACACCATATATTTT
once	TRBV28	TRBD1	TRBJ2-1	CASSSSLTGGSYNEQFF	TGTGCCAGCAGTTCTTCTCTAACAGGGGGCTCCTACAATGAGCAGTTCTTC
.	TRBV28	TRBD2	TRBJ2-7	CASSPQTSGVTYEQYF	TGTGCCAGCAGTCCCCAGACTAGCGGAGTTACCTACGAGCAGTACTTC
few	TRBV2	.	TRBJ2-1	CASSITEDNEQFF	TGTGCCAGCAGTATAACAGAAGACAATGAGCAGTTCTTC
.	TRBV5-1	.	TRBJ2-2	CASSRGNTGELFF	TGCGCCAGCAGCCGAGGAAACACCGGGGAGCTGTTTTTT
.	TRBV3-1/TRBV3-2	.	TRBJ1-1	CASSQQGWNTEAFF	TGTGCCAGCAGCCAACAGGGGTGGAACACTGAAGCTTTCTTT
.	TRBV7-9	.	TRBJ2-1	CASSLVGGGLGEQFF	TGTGCCAGCAGCTTAGTGGGCGGGGGCCTGGGTGAGCAGTTCTTC
.	TRBV9	TRBD2	TRBJ2-3	CASSPGTSGAPGKYF	TGTGCCAGCAGCCCCGGAACTAGCGGGGCCCCAGGGAAGTATTTT
.	TRBV5-1	TRBD1	TRBJ2-7	CASSPWTGGYEQYF	TGCGCCAGCAGCCCCTGGACAGGGGGATACGAGCAGTACTTC
.	TRBV23-1	TRBD1	TRBJ2-7	CASSQQGQGAYEQYF	TGCGCCAGCAGTCAACAAGGGCAGGGGGCGTACGAGCAGTACTTC
.	TRBV30	TRBD1	TRBJ2-1	CALRTGAYNEQFF	TGTGCCTTGAGGACAGGCGCTTACAATGAGCAGTTCTTC
.	TRBV19	.	TRBJ1-2	CASNTFNTGRDGYTF	TGTGCCAGTAATACTTTTAACACAGGGCGGGATGGCTACACCTTC
.	TRBV18	TRBD1	TRBJ1-1	CASSPRTGNTEAFF	TGTGCCAGCTCACCACGGACAGGGAACACTGAAGCTTTCTTT
.	TRBV3-1/TRBV3-2	.	TRBJ2-3	CASSQVAGSDTQYF	TGTGCCAGCAGCCAAGTGGCAGGATCAGATACGCAGTATTTT
.	TRBV2	TRBD2	TRBJ2-5	CASSTGAGPQETQYF	TGTGCCAGCTCCACCGGAGCGGGGCCGCAAGAGACCCAGTACTTC
few	TRBV3-1/TRBV3-2	TRBD1	TRBJ2-7	CASSAGRDRGTYEQYF	TGTGCCAGCAGCGCCGGGCGGGACAGGGGGACCTACGAGCAGTACTTC
.	TRBV5-6	TRBD1	TRBJ1-6	CASSSLFTGTGGSPLHF	TGTGCCAGCAGCTCCCTTTTTACCGGGACAGGGGGTTCACCCCTCCACTTT
once	TRBV6-1	.	TRBJ1-1	CASSERSTEAFF	TGTGCCAGCAGTGAAAGGAGCACTGAAGCTTTCTTT
.	TRBV6-5	TRBD1	TRBJ1-1	CASSYSGTGDTEAFF	TGTGCCAGCAGTTATTCGGGGACAGGGGACACTGAAGCTTTCTTT
.	TRBV20-1	.	TRBJ1-2	CSASTPGNYGYTF	TGCAGTGCTAGTACCCCAGGCAACTATGGCTACACCTTC
.	TRBV13	.	TRBJ2-1	CASSGDWDEQFF	TGTGCCAGCAGCGGGGACTGGGATGAGCAGTTCTTC
few	TRBV5-1	.	TRBJ2-2	CASSLQGLPNTGELFF	TGCGCCAGCAGCTTGCAGGGATTACCGAACACCGGGGAGCTGTTTTTT
.	TRBV6-5	TRBD1	TRBJ1-1	CASSRTGRDTEAFF	TGTGCCAGCAGTAGGACAGGTCGGGACACTGAAGCTTTCTTT
.	TRBV3-1/TRBV3-2	.	TRBJ2-7	CASSPYLPPPGYEQYF	TGTGCCAGCAGCCCCTATCTGCCCCCCCCGGGTTACGAGCAGTACTTC
.	TRBV12-3/TRBV12-4	.	TRBJ1-2	CASSDRIRGYTF	TGTGCCAGCAGCGACAGGATCCGGGGCTACACCTTC
.	TRBV4-1	TRBD1	TRBJ2-7	CASSHPTGRGLTYEQYF	TGCGCCAGCAGCCACCCTACCGGCAGGGGGCTTACCTACGAGCAGTACTTC
.	TRBV15	.	TRBJ2-7	CATSRDSYYEQYF	TGTGCCACCAGCAGAGACAGTTACTACGAGCAGTACTTC
.	TRBV5-1	.	TRBJ2-7	CASSPRDTPLYEQYF	TGCGCCAGCAGCCCAAGAGACACCCCCCTCTACGAGCAGTACTTC
.	TRBV2	.	TRBJ2-7	CASTSQGSSYEQYF	TGTGCCAGCACCAGCCAGGGCTCCTCCTACGAGCAGTACTTC
.	TRBV5-1	TRBD1	TRBJ1-2	CASRLEGQPLVSYGYTF	TGCGCCAGCAGGCTTGAGGGACAGCCTCTAGTTTCCTATGGCTACACCTTC
.	TRBV4-1	.	TRBJ2-3	CASSQDIGTSRADTQYF	TGCGCCAGCAGCCAAGATATAGGCACTAGCAGGGCAGATACGCAGTATTTT
once	TRBV5-4	TRBD2	TRBJ2-2	CASSPGGQGSAGELFF	TGTGCCAGCAGCCCGGGAGGGCAGGGTTCGGCCGGGGAGCTGTTTTTT
.	TRBV2	.	TRBJ1-5	CASKRSYITNQPQHF	TGTGCCAGCAAAAGGAGTTATATTACCAATCAGCCCCAGCATTTT
.	TRBV2	TRBD1	TRBJ1-2	CASRGTGEYGYTF	TGTGCCAGCAGAGGGACAGGGGAGTATGGCTACACCTTC
.	TRBV2	.	TRBJ2-7	CASSEGVSTYEQYF	TGTGCCAGCAGTGAAGGCGTGTCTACCTACGAGCAGTACTTC
.	TRBV18	.	TRBJ1-2	CASSPRQVDGYTF	TGTGCCAGCTCACCACGACAGGTGGATGGCTACACCTTC
.	TRBV5-6	.	TRBJ2-2	CASSLIVARNTGELFF	TGTGCCAGCAGCTTGATAGTAGCTCGGAACACCGGGGAGCTGTTTTTT
.	TRBV18	TRBD1	TRBJ1-6	CASSRGQGRNSPLHF	TGTGCCAGCTCAAGAGGACAGGGGCGTAATTCACCCCTCCACTTT
.	TRBV19	.	TRBJ1-3	CASIPGSTGNTIYF	TGTGCCAGTATTCCAGGGTCTACTGGAAACACCATATATTTT
.	TRBV27	.	TRBJ2-1	CASSFPGSFNEQFF	TGTGCCAGCAGTTTCCCCGGTAGTTTCAATGAGCAGTTCTTC